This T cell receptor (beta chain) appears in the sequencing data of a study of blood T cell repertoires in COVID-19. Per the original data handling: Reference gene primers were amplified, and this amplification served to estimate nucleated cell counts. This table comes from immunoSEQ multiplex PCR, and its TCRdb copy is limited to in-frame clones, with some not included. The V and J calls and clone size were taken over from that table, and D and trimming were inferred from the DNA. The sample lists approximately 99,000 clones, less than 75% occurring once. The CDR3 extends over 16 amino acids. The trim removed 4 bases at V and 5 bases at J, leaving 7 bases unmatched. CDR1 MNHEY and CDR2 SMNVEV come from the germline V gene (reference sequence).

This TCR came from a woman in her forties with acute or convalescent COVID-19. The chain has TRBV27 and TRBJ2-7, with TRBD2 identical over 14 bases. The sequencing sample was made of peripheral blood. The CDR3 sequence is CASSSGLAGVLNEQYF. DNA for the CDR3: TGTGCCAGCAGTTCGGGACTAGCGGGGGTACTAAACGAGCAGTACTTC.